This TCR beta chain comes out of a study of molecular identifiers for immune sequencing clone quantification. A CD8+CD4-CCR7+CD45RA+ phenotype served as the sorting definition for naive CD8 T cells. Both previously described methods and listed TCR primers were employed to make bulk TCR libraries. TCRdb called the PCR reads again in MiXCR, with one record for every CDR3 protein. The sample lists around 460,000 distinct CDR3 sequences, around 21% occurring once. The germline V gene has CDR1 SQVTM and CDR2 ANQGSEA. The CDR3 has 12 residues. V was trimmed by 5 bases and J by 2 bases, leaving 10 bases between them. Study findings and constraints: One cell's worth of spiked Jurkat TCR RNA was reportedly detectable among about a million naive cells.

This clonotype has at least ten counts. Its antigen is unidentified. The rearrangement joins TRBV29-1 to TRBJ2-7; a weak D match, TRBD1 (6 bases). The receptor was isolated from a human donor in good health. Some libraries in this study had Jurkat cell RNA spiked in. The sequencing input was naive CD8+ T cells from blood, with Jurkat cell RNA spiked in. Subset reported: FACS-sorted CD8+CD4-CCR7+CD45RA+ naive T cells. CDR3: CSVSRDTYEQYF. CDR3 nucleotides: TGCAGCGTTTCCCGGGACACCTACGAGCAGTACTTC.